The T cell receptor beta chain under discussion was sequenced for a study of blood T cell repertoires in COVID-19 (TCRdb year 2020). As for the study more broadly: Samples covering the acute and convalescent phases of COVID-19 were provided by collaborators in the United States, Italy and Spain. Where available, HLA class I and class II types were obtained from metadata supplied by the sample provider rather than from assay-based typing. The samples were drawn from the first 160 participants of the ongoing ImmuneRACE study and from roughly 1,300 subjects provided by 6 global collaborators. The repertoires were released in a freely available public database intended as a resource for research on the immune response to SARS-CoV-2. Nearly every sample came with metadata listing a de-identified subject ID, COVID-19 status, age in years and sex. The dataset comprised deeply sampled blood TCRbeta repertoires from subjects exposed to, actively infected with, or recovered from COVID-19. The prospective study material was composed of cDNA or gDNA derived from T cells, B-cell-depleted T cells, or PBMCs.

TCRbeta CDR3 regions were amplified from genomic DNA by means of the immunoSEQ Assay, a bias-controlled multiplex PCR. In the authors' own workflow: The number of nucleated cells in each sample was estimated by amplification of reference gene primers within the assay. Sequence reads were collapsed and filtered to measure the absolute abundance of every unique TCRbeta CDR3 rearrangement. For each sample, productive Simpson clonality was calculated as the square root of Simpson's diversity index over productive rearrangements. TCRdb re-hosts the immuneACCESS table, in-frame sequences only. Its copies lack some clones; in the studies checked, an unresolved V gene accounts for under half of them, and the cause for the rest is not known. V and J calls and clone size follow that table, whereas D and trimming were derived from the DNA. The sample profile shows around 300,000 clones; roughly 89% of them were found once. The ten biggest clones cover 1.7% of the sample.

In the prospective study, participants were about 18 to 89 years old, resided in 24 geographic areas of the United States, and were enrolled through a virtual design. In the prospective study, participants were assigned to cohorts based on the clinical history participants reported in a screening survey and a study questionnaire. Recovered participants in ImmuneRACE Cohort 3 were defined by two consecutive negative NP/OP PCR tests, clearance by a healthcare professional, or resolution of symptoms. Each participant in the prospective study had whole blood, serum and a nasopharyngeal or oropharyngeal swab collected by mobile phlebotomists. Participants in the prospective study had the option to provide additional blood draws and questionnaires over a roughly 2-month period. Before DNA extraction, blood samples from the prospective study were shipped at room temperature or frozen. The junction shows trimming of 8 bases on V and 1 base on J, plus 11 bases between the germline ends. The CDR1 and CDR2 encoded by the germline V gene (reference sequence) are LGHDT and YNNKEL. The CDR3 spans 13 residues, from the cysteine through the phenylalanine. Only the CDR3 DNA is retained, 39 bases long and in frame from the first base.

A remark on this clone: The target of this receptor is not known. Per-nucleotide qualities are absent, and no much larger clonotype sits a single base away.

Beyond this particular receptor, the publication reports: The quantity of clinical and demographic metadata differed by source and by participant and was supplied without curation.

The V and J genes are TRBV3-1 (or the pseudogene TRBV3-2) and TRBJ1-1; the D gene assignment is ambiguous. The sequence was collected from a woman aged 40 to 55 who had recovered from COVID-19. Specimen: PBMCs or T cells enriched from blood (not recorded which). CDR3 region: CASAKLQNTEAFF. The DNA reads TGTGCCAGCGCCAAACTTCAGAACACTGAAGCTTTCTTT.